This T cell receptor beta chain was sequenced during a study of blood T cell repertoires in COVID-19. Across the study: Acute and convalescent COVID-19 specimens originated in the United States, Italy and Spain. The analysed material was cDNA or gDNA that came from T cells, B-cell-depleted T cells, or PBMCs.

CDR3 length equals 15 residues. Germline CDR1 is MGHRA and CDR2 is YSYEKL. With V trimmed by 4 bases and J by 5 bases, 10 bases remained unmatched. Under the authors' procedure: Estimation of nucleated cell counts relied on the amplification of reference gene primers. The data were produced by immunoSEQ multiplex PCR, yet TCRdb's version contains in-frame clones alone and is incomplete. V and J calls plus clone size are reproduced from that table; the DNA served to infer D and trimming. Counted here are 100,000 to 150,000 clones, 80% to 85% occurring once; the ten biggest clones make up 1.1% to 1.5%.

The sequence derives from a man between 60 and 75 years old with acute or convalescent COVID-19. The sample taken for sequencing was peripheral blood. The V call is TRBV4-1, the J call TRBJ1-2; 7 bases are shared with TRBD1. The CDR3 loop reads CASSPAPGTEYGYTF. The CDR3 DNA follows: TGCGCCAGCAGCCCCGCACCCGGGACAGAATATGGCTACACCTTC.